One and the same sample provided the 22 T cell receptor beta chains below, sequenced in a study of blood T cell repertoires in COVID-19. The data were produced by immunoSEQ multiplex PCR, yet TCRdb's version contains in-frame clones alone and is incomplete. The table includes about 220,000 clones, around 83% detected once. The sample consisted of PBMCs or T cells enriched from blood (not recorded which). The receptors here all came from a woman between 40 and 55 years old with acute COVID-19.

This clone was counted a single time. This chain uses TRBV18 with TRBJ1-2; 7 bases match TRBD1. Germline assignment: CDR1 KGHSH and CDR2 LQKENI. Unmatched junction bases numbered 12, after V lost 6 bases and J lost 8 bases. The CDR3 has 14 amino acids. CDR3 amino acids: CASSRQGGAEGYTF. DNA for the CDR3: TGTGCCAGCTCGCGACAGGGTGGGGCGGAAGGCTACACCTTC.

The rearrangement links TRBV30 to TRBJ2-3; TRBD2 might be the D (5 bases). Trimming removed 5 bases from V and 5 bases from J, with 11 bases in between. The CDR3 has 12 amino acids. Germline V gene sequence: CDR1 GTSNPN, CDR2 SVGIG (reference sequence). CDR3 in DNA: TGTGCCTGGGTCGGAGGCGGAGATACGCAGTATTTT. It encodes CAWVGGGDTQYF.

V gene TRBV18 combines with J gene TRBJ2-5, with 10 bases fitting TRBD1. This CDR3 comprises 14 residues. Trimming cost V 3 bases and J 3 bases; bases outside gene matches: 1. In germline, CDR1 is KGHSH, CDR2 LQKENI. CDR3 region: CASSPGTGEETQYF. DNA for the CDR3: TGTGCCAGCTCACCCGGGACAGGGGAAGAGACCCAGTACTTC. Full variable domain (rest looked up from reference TRBV18 and TRBJ2-5): NAGVMQNPRHLVRRRGQEARLRCSPMKGHSHVYWYRQLPEEGLKFMVYLQKENIIDESGMPKERFSAEFPKEGPSILRIQQVVRGDSAAYFCASSPGTGEETQYFGPGTRLLVL.

The gene calls are TRBV9 and TRBJ1-6; 7 bases align to TRBD1. After removal of 0 bases from V and 8 bases from J, the junction contained 11 bases not matched to a gene. Germline values: CDR1 SGDLS, CDR2 YYNGEE. The CDR3 is 17 amino acids. The CDR3 loop reads CASSVEGGGYRDSPLHF. In DNA form, the CDR3 reads TGTGCCAGCAGCGTAGAAGGAGGGGGCTATAGAGATTCACCCCTCCACTTT.

V is TRBV14 and J is TRBJ2-2; the match to TRBD1 covers 7 bases. Per germline, CDR1 SGHDN and CDR2 FVKESK. The J segment lost 1 base and the V segment lost 4 bases, leaving 3 bases of the junction unmatched. This CDR3 contains 15 residues. The DNA of the CDR3 is TGTGCCAGCAGCCCGACAGGGATGAACACCGGGGAGCTGTTTTTT. The encoded protein is CASSPTGMNTGELFF.

V and J are TRBV9 and TRBJ1-1; 7 bases are a match to TRBD1. CDR3 length: 14 amino acids. CDR1 is SGDLS, CDR2 YYNGEE, per germline. The V and J ends lost 5 bases and 2 bases, in that order; junction bases with no gene match: 6. The CDR3 DNA sequence: TGTGCCAGCAGTCCCCAGGGGGGTAACACTGAAGCTTTCTTT. Its protein is CASSPQGGNTEAFF.

The chain combines TRBV20-1 with TRBJ2-1; a possible D gene is TRBD2 (5 bases). V lost 3 bases to trimming and J lost 0 bases, with 6 bases between them. The CDR3 consists of 13 residues. Germline V gene lookup returns CDR1 DFQATT and CDR2 SNEGSKA (reference sequence). The CDR3 sequence is CSASGSSYNEQFF. The CDR3 DNA reads as TGCAGTGCTAGTGGGAGCTCCTACAATGAGCAGTTCTTC.

This rearrangement joins TRBV20-1 to TRBJ1-2, with TRBD1 matching 10 bases. This CDR3 contains 12 residues. Germline CDR1 reads DFQATT; CDR2 reads SNEGSKA (reference sequence). V dropped 4 bases and J dropped 8; count of bases not matched to a gene: 4. The CDR3 here is CSANDRGLGYTF. CDR3 sequence (DNA): TGCAGTGCTAATGACAGGGGGCTGGGCTACACCTTC.

This clone was recorded only once. This chain links TRBV6-2 or TRBV6-3 with TRBJ1-1; D not certain. Trimming removed 7 bases at V and 3 bases at J, with 12 bases between. The CDR3 has 13 amino acids. Germline CDR1 MNHEY, CDR2 SVGEGT. CDR3 region: CASTYDQDTEAFF. The CDR3 bases are TGTGCCAGCACTTATGACCAGGACACTGAAGCTTTCTTT.

A remark on this clone: Distinct nucleotide sequences in the sample also encode this CDR3. This chain joins TRBV30 and TRBJ1-5, with no clear D. Trimming removed 0 bases at V and 4 bases at J, with 7 bases between. Germline loops: CDR1 GTSNPN, CDR2 SVGIG (reference sequence). The CDR3 extends over 13 amino acids. For the CDR3, the DNA is TGTGCCTGGAGTGTGGAGTCTAATCAGCCCCAGCATTTT. Translated: CAWSVESNQPQHF.

The chain couples TRBV15 to TRBJ1-2; possible D gene TRBD1, 5 bases. The germline V and J ends were trimmed by 0 bases and 2 bases, with 10 bases remaining between them. The CDR3 is made up of 15 amino acids. Germline V lookup: CDR1 LNHNV, CDR2 YYDKDF (reference sequence). CDR3 protein: CATSRDSAGNYGYTF. The CDR3, as DNA: TGTGCCACCAGCAGAGATAGTGCAGGGAACTATGGCTACACCTTC.

The chain combines TRBV12-3 or TRBV12-4 with TRBJ1-3; D gene uncertain. The CDR3 consists of 12 residues. The V end was cut by 5 bases, the J end by 8 bases, with 10 bases between. This CDR3 reads CASSPHLDTIYF. CDR3 sequence (DNA): TGTGCCAGCAGTCCTCACTTGGACACCATATATTTT.

The chain is built from TRBV5-4 and TRBJ1-2, with 9 bases aligning to TRBD1. This CDR3 region has 17 residues. Germline V gives CDR1 SGHNT, CDR2 YYREEE (reference sequence). V gave up 4 bases and J gave up 1 base; unmatched junction bases: 11. The CDR3 here is CASSTTGTGPLNYGYTF. The CDR3 bases are TGTGCCAGCAGCACAACTGGGACAGGGCCCCTTAACTATGGCTACACCTTC.

The V call is TRBV30, the J call TRBJ1-1; D is unclear. The CDR3 contains 16 residues. Germline loops: CDR1 GTSNPN, CDR2 SVGIG (reference sequence). V dropped 1 base and J dropped 2 bases, with 17 bases sitting between them. This CDR3 reads CAWSARGPLNNTEAFF. In nucleotides, the CDR3 is TGTGCCTGGAGTGCGCGGGGTCCTCTAAACAACACTGAAGCTTTCTTT.

V usage is TRBV5-6 and J usage is TRBJ2-7; tentatively, D is TRBD1 (6 bases). CDR1 and CDR2 (germline): SGHDT, YYEEEE. The CDR3 totals 14 residues. Trimming left V 4 bases short and J 2 bases short, with 13 bases between. The CDR3 loop is CASSKGQGAYEQYF. The DNA of the CDR3 is TGTGCCAGCAGCAAGGGACAAGGAGCCTACGAGCAGTACTTC.

The J gene is TRBJ2-3, the V gene TRBV27, with D perhaps TRBD2 (5 bases). The germline V and J ends were trimmed by 0 bases and 2 bases, with 9 bases remaining between them. CDR1 is MNHEY and CDR2 is SMNVEV in the germline V gene (reference sequence). The CDR3 runs 15 residues. The CDR3: CASSLSLVSTDTQYF. DNA for the CDR3: TGTGCCAGCAGTTTATCACTAGTCTCCACAGATACGCAGTATTTT.

The rearrangement joins TRBV11-2 to TRBJ2-5; D is possibly TRBD1 (5 bases). The CDR3 spans 13 residues. The germline CDR1 and CDR2 sequences are SGHAT and FQNNGV. The V gene lost 7 bases and the J gene lost 3 bases, with 12 bases spanning the gap. The chain's CDR3 is CASTMGREETQYF. CDR3 in DNA: TGTGCCAGCACCATGGGCAGGGAAGAGACCCAGTACTTC.

The chain combines TRBV3-1 (or the pseudogene TRBV3-2) with TRBJ2-4, with D tentatively TRBD2 (7 bases). Germline CDR1 is LGHDT and CDR2 is YNNKEL (reference sequence). This CDR3 comprises 15 residues. Trimming stripped 0 bases from V and 8 bases from J, with 14 bases between. The CDR3 nucleotides are TGTGCCAGCAGCCAAGAAAGGGGGGGCCGAGACATTCAGTACTTC. Its protein is CASSQERGGRDIQYF.

This chain links TRBV10-2 with TRBJ2-1, with a possible D match to TRBD2 (6 bases). Germline V gene data show CDR1 as WSHSY and CDR2 as SAAADI. Trimming cost V 2 bases and J 5 bases, with 10 bases left between them. The CDR3 sequence is 14 residues long. The CDR3 reads CASSEIAGHNEQFF. The CDR3 DNA follows: TGCGCCAGCAGTGAGATCGCGGGGCACAATGAGCAGTTCTTC.

This chain connects TRBV7-9 to TRBJ1-2, with TRBD1 as a possible D gene (5 bases). Trimming removed 5 bases from V and 8 bases from J, with 9 bases in between. The CDR3 length is 11 residues. CDR1 and CDR2 from the germline V gene are SEHNR and FQNEAQ (reference sequence). CDR3 amino acids: CASSPGLGYTF. For the CDR3, the DNA is TGTGCCAGCAGCCCAGGGTTGGGCTACACCTTC.

Comments on this clone: One junction end does not reproduce the germline sequence, and a read error may be involved. The J gene is TRBJ1-3, the V gene TRBV9, with D possibly matching TRBD1 (5 bases). The CDR3 extends over 18 amino acids. The germline gives CDR1 SGDLS, CDR2 YYNGEE. CDR3 sequence: CASSVVSGTLSSGNTIYF. CDR3 DNA: TGTGCCAGCAGTGTAGTCTCCGGGACTTTAAGCTCTGGAAACACCATATATTTT. Full variable domain (remainder filled in from reference TRBV9 and TRBJ1-3): DSGVTQTPKHLITATGQRVTLRCSPRSGDLSVYWYQQSLDQGLQFLIQYYNGEERAKGNILERFSAQQFPDLHSELNLSSLELGDSALYFCASSVVSGTLSSGNTIYFGEGSWLTVV.

V usage is TRBV27 and J usage is TRBJ1-6; D not certain. Germline V CDR1 and CDR2: MNHEY, SMNVEV (reference sequence). The V end was cut by 2 bases, the J end by 8 bases, with 7 bases between. This CDR3 spans 13 amino acids. The CDR3 region is CASSLGEDSPLHF. In DNA form, the CDR3 reads TGTGCCAGCAGTTTAGGGGAGGATTCACCCCTCCACTTT.